Presented here are 22 T cell receptor beta chains from one specimen sequenced in a study of blood T cell repertoires in COVID-19. Data came from immunoSEQ multiplex PCR; TCRdb stores just in-frame clones and leaves some out. The sample holds under 60,000 clones, approximately 80% seen once. Material: peripheral blood. The receptor source for this set is a man younger than 45 with COVID-19, enrolled during active disease.

This chain joins TRBV19 and TRBJ2-7; no clear D gene. The germline V gene has CDR1 LNHDA and CDR2 SQIVND (reference sequence). V gave up 0 bases and J gave up 7 bases, with 16 bases separating them. The CDR3 is 15 amino acids. CDR3: CASSIDLVGSGEQYF. The CDR3 nucleotides are TGTGCCAGTAGTATAGATCTCGTGGGTTCCGGGGAGCAGTACTTC.

The chain combines TRBV28 with TRBJ2-1; 12 bases line up with TRBD2. The junction had 4 bases not matched to a gene; V was cut back by 4 bases and J by 6 bases. The germline gives CDR1 MDHEN, CDR2 SYDVKM. There are 15 residues in the CDR3. CDR3 coding DNA: TGTGCCAGCAGTTCGGGACTAGCGGGCCGCAATGAGCAGTTCTTC. It is translated as CASSSGLAGRNEQFF.

The V and J genes are TRBV28 and TRBJ1-1; TRBD1 is a possible D gene (6 bases). The CDR3 spans 14 residues. CDR1 is MDHEN, CDR2 SYDVKM, per germline. The V and J ends lost 6 bases and 0 bases respectively, with 11 bases between them. This chain's CDR3 is CASSPDRLNTEAFF. Written as DNA, the CDR3 is TGTGCCAGCAGCCCCGACAGGTTGAACACTGAAGCTTTCTTT.

The chain's CDR3 is CASSLYSGLAGGYNEQFF. The CDR3 coding sequence is TGTGCCAGCAGCCTATATTCGGGACTAGCGGGAGGCTACAATGAGCAGTTCTTC. The V and J genes are TRBV11-3 and TRBJ2-1; 15 bases fit TRBD2. CDR1 is SGHNT, CDR2 YENEEA, per germline. V was clipped by 5 bases and J by 3 bases; unmatched bases: 8. The CDR3 extends over 18 amino acids.

The gene calls are TRBV5-5 and TRBJ1-2, with 7 bases fitting TRBD1. CDR1 is SGHKS and CDR2 is YYEKEE in the germline V gene (reference sequence). V gave up 3 bases and J gave up 8 bases; unmatched junction bases: 7. The CDR3 runs to 13 residues. This CDR3 is CASSSTGIAGYTF. CDR3 DNA: TGTGCCAGCAGCTCGACAGGGATAGCCGGCTACACCTTC.

The chain employs TRBV14 and TRBJ1-2; perhaps TRBD1 as D (6 bases). Germline CDR1 is SGHDN and CDR2 is FVKESK. V lost 5 bases to trimming and J lost 4 bases, with 11 bases between them. CDR3 length: 13 amino acids. The CDR3 DNA follows: TGTGCCAGCAGCGGTCGGACAGCCTATGGCTACACCTTC. It is translated as CASSGRTAYGYTF.

The chain combines TRBV2 with TRBJ2-5, with a tentative D call TRBD1 (5 bases). The CDR3 is 12 amino acids. The ends were cut back, 4 bases at V and 5 bases at J, with 8 bases in the middle. Germline lookup yields CDR1 SNHLY and CDR2 FYNNEI. CDR3 nucleotides: TGTGCCAGCAGTGGACAGACGGAGACCCAGTACTTC. It specifies CASSGQTETQYF.

The chain is built from TRBV6-5 and TRBJ1-5; 8 positions match TRBD1. Germline V gives CDR1 MNHEY, CDR2 SVGAGI. CDR3 length: 13 amino acids. With 7 bases clipped from V and 7 bases from J, the junction kept 6 bases outside the gene matches. The CDR3 sequence: CASTDRGGQPQHF. Written as DNA, the CDR3 is TGTGCCAGCACCGACAGGGGTGGGCAGCCCCAGCATTTT.

The rearrangement joins TRBV2 to TRBJ2-5, with unresolved D. CDR3 length equals 11 residues. Between the trimmed V and J ends, which lost 6 bases and 5 bases, there was a span of 7 bases. Looked up from germline, CDR1 is SNHLY and CDR2 is FYNNEI. The DNA of the CDR3 is TGTGCCAGCAGGATGGGCGAGACCCAGTACTTC. Translation gives CASRMGETQYF.

The V gene is TRBV3-1 (or the pseudogene TRBV3-2), the J gene TRBJ1-1; the D gene is possibly TRBD1 (6 bases). V lost 0 bases to trimming and J lost 2 bases, with 13 bases between them. This CDR3 has 16 amino acids. Per germline, CDR1 LGHDT and CDR2 YNNKEL (reference sequence). CDR3 DNA: TGTGCCAGCAGCCAAGATAAGGGGGTTTTAAACACTGAAGCTTTCTTT. Translated: CASSQDKGVLNTEAFF.

The J gene is TRBJ2-7, the V gene TRBV6-6, with D possibly being TRBD1 (7 bases). The CDR3 is 15 amino acids. Trimming shortened V by 6 bases and J by 5 bases, and 20 bases separated the two germline ends. CDR1 is MNHNY, CDR2 SVGAGI, per germline (reference sequence). The chain's CDR3 is CASSQLETGRHEQYF. The CDR3 DNA reads TGTGCCAGCAGCCAACTCGAGACAGGGAGGCACGAGCAGTACTTC.

V usage is TRBV30 and J usage is TRBJ2-7; D gene ambiguous. The CDR3 is 11 amino acids. Trimming cost V 4 bases and J 7 bases, with 11 bases left between them. Germline values: CDR1 GTSNPN, CDR2 SVGIG (reference sequence). The CDR3 here is CAWKRAWEQYF. CDR3 bases: TGTGCCTGGAAGCGAGCTTGGGAGCAGTACTTC.

CDR3 DNA sequence: TGCGCCAGCAACCCGCGAGGTATAGCGGGAGACGCAGATACGCAGTATTTT. It is translated as CASNPRGIAGDADTQYF. The chain joins TRBV5-1 to TRBJ2-3; 9 bases fit TRBD2. The CDR3 runs 17 residues. From germline, CDR1 is SGHRS and CDR2 YFSETQ. The ends lost 6 bases at V and 4 bases at J; junction bases unmatched: 15.

This chain uses TRBV18 with TRBJ2-7; 14 bases map to TRBD2. With V trimmed by 3 bases and J by 6 bases, 13 bases remained unmatched. The CDR3 is 18 residues long. CDR1 and CDR2 from the germline V gene are KGHSH and LQKENI. The CDR3 sequence is CASSPQGTSGSLGGEQYF. The CDR3, as DNA: TGTGCCAGCTCACCGCAAGGGACTAGCGGGAGCCTTGGCGGCGAGCAGTACTTC.

The V call is TRBV29-1, the J call TRBJ1-1; the D gene is possibly TRBD1 (6 bases). The CDR3 consists of 13 residues. In germline, CDR1 is SQVTM, CDR2 ANQGSEA. Trimming removed 5 bases from V and 1 base from J, with 11 bases in between. The DNA of the CDR3 is TGCAGCGTTAGAAAGGGACAGAACACTGAAGCTTTCTTT. Encoded protein: CSVRKGQNTEAFF.

The chain carries TRBV5-8 and TRBJ2-7; TRBD2 agrees at 13 bases. Germline trimming cut 4 bases from V and 6 bases from J; bases unmatched to any gene: 7. The germline V gene has CDR1 SGHTS and CDR2 YDEGEE. The CDR3 runs 15 residues. The CDR3 coding sequence is TGTGCCAGCAGCACGGGGACTAGCGGGAACCTCGAGCAGTACTTC. Residues: CASSTGTSGNLEQYF.

There are a few counts of this clone. This chain connects TRBV6-4 to TRBJ2-3, with 7 bases matching TRBD1. Germline loops: CDR1 MRHNA, CDR2 SNTAGT. V gave up 3 bases and J gave up 2 bases; unmatched junction bases: 2. This CDR3 comprises 14 residues. The CDR3 coding sequence is TGTGCCAGCAGTGAAACAGGGGACACAGATACGCAGTATTTT. This codes for CASSETGDTDTQYF.

This sequence joins TRBV27 and TRBJ1-1; no clear D. CDR1 and CDR2 (germline): MNHEY, SMNVEV (reference sequence). The CDR3 runs to 13 residues. The ends were cut back, 5 bases at V and 2 bases at J, with 9 bases in the middle. CDR3 in DNA: TGTGCCAGCAGTCCCCCGGGTAACACTGAAGCTTTCTTT. This translates into CASSPPGNTEAFF.

The chain combines TRBV28 with TRBJ1-3; D gene unclear. The CDR3 spans 17 residues. Germline lookup yields CDR1 MDHEN and CDR2 SYDVKM. V was trimmed by 4 bases and J by 4 bases, leaving 20 bases between them. The CDR3 spells CASSSTLGGGSGNTIYF. CDR3 in DNA: TGTGCCAGCAGTTCCACGTTGGGAGGCGGGTCCGGAAACACCATATATTTT.

This sequence joins TRBV4-1 and TRBJ2-1, with 7 nucleotides matching TRBD2. Germline trimming cut 0 bases from V and 12 bases from J; bases unmatched to any gene: 14. CDR3 length equals 16 residues. From germline, CDR1 is MGHRA and CDR2 YSYEKL. The CDR3 coding sequence is TGCGCCAGCAGCCAAGATCAGGCTAGCGGCTTGTTACGGCAGTTCTTC. It yields the protein CASSQDQASGLLRQFF.

The chain combines TRBV6-1 with TRBJ2-3; no clear D. The CDR3 runs 16 residues. V was pared by 4 bases and J by 1 base, with 15 bases between. CDR1 is MNHNS, CDR2 SASEGT, per germline. The CDR3 DNA follows: TGTGCCAGCAGTGCCGTGGCGGCGTACGGCACAGATACGCAGTATTTT. Its protein is CASSAVAAYGTDTQYF.

This clone is classed as large. CDR3 protein: CASSWTENGGTEAFF. The DNA of the CDR3 is TGTGCCAGCAGCTGGACTGAAAACGGGGGTACTGAAGCTTTCTTT. The V and J genes are TRBV11-1 and TRBJ1-1; the D gene is possibly TRBD1 (5 bases). This CDR3 has 15 residues. Trimming took 4 bases from V and 5 from J, leaving 17 bases between them. CDR1 and CDR2 (germline): SGHAT, FQDESV (reference sequence).